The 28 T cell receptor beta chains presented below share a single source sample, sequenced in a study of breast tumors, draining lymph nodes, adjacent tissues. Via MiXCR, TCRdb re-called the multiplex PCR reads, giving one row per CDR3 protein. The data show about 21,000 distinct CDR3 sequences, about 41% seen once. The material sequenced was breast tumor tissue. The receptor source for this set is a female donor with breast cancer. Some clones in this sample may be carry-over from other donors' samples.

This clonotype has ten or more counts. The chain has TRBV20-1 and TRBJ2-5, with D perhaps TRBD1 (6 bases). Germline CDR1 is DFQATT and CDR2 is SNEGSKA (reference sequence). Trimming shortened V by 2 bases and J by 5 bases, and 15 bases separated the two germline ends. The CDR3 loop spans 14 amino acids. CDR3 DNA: TGCAGTGCTAGAACGGGACAAGAAAGGGAGACCCAGTACTTC. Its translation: CSARTGQERETQYF.

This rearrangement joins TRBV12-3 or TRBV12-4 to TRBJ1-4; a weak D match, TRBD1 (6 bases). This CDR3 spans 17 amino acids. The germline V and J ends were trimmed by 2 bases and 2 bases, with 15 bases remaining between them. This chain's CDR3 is CASSLLSGAGTNEKLFF. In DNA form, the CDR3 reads TGTGCCAGCAGTTTATTGTCAGGGGCCGGGACTAATGAAAAACTGTTTTTT.

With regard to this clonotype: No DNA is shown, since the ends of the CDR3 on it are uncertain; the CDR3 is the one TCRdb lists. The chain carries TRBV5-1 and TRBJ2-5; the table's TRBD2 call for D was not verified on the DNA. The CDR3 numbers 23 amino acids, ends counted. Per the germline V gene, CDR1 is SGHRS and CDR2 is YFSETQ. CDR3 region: CASSLRNSGDLFFGEGSRLTQYF.

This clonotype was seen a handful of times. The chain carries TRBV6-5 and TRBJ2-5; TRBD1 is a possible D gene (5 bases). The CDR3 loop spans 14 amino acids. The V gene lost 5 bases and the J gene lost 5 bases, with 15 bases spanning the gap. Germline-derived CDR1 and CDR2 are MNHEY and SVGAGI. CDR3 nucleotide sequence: TGTGCCAGCAGTCCGGTCAGGGCCCCTGAGACCCAGTACTTC. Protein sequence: CASSPVRAPETQYF.

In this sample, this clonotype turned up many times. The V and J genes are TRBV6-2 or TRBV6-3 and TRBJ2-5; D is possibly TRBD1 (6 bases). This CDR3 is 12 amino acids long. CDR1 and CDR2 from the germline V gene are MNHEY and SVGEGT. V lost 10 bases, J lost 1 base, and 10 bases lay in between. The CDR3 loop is CATSDSQETQYF. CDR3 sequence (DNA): TGTGCCACTTCGGACAGCCAAGAGACCCAGTACTTC.

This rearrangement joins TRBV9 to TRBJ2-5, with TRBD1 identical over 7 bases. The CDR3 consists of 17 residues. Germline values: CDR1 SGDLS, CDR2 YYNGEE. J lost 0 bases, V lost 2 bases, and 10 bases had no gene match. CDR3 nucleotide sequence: TGTGCCAGCAGCGTCCACATCGACAGGGATAACCAAGAGACCCAGTACTTC. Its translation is CASSVHIDRDNQETQYF. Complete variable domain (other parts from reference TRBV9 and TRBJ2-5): DSGVTQTPKHLITATGQRVTLRCSPRSGDLSVYWYQQSLDQGLQFLIQYYNGEERAKGNILERFSAQQFPDLHSELNLSSLELGDSALYFCASSVHIDRDNQETQYFGPGTRLLVL.

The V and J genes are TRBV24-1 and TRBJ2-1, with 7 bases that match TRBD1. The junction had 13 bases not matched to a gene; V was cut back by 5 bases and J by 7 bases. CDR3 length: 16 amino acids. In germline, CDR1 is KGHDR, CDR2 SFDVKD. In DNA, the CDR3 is TGTGCCACCAGTGCCCCCGGGACAGCAACCTTAAATGAGCAGTTCTTC. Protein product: CATSAPGTATLNEQFF.

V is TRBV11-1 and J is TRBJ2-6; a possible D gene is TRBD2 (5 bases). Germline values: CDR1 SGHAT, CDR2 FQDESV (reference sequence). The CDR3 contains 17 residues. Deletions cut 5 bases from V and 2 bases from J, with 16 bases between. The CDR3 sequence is CASSPGLGVTGANVLTF. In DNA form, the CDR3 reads TGTGCCAGCAGCCCTGGGCTGGGAGTGACTGGGGCCAACGTCCTGACTTTC.

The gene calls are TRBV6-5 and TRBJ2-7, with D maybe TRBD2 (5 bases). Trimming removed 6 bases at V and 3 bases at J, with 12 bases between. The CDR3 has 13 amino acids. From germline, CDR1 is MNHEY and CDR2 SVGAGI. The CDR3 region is CASRRTEVYEQYF. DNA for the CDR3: TGTGCCAGCAGGCGGACGGAGGTCTACGAGCAGTACTTC.

The CDR3 sequence: CSVERGGSGEAFF. CDR3 DNA: TGCAGCGTTGAACGGGGGGGGTCGGGTGAAGCTTTCTTT. The genes are TRBV29-1 and TRBJ1-1; D possibly corresponds to TRBD1 (5 bases). Trimming cost V 2 bases and J 7 bases, with 14 bases left between them. CDR1 SQVTM and CDR2 ANQGSEA come from the germline V gene. The CDR3 sequence is 13 residues long.

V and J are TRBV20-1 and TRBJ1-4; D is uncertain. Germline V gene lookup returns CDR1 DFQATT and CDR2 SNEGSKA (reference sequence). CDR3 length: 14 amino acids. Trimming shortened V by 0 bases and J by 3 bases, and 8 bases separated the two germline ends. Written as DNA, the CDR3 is TGCAGTGCTAGAGAGTCGGTACCTAATGAAAAACTGTTTTTT. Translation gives CSARESVPNEKLFF.

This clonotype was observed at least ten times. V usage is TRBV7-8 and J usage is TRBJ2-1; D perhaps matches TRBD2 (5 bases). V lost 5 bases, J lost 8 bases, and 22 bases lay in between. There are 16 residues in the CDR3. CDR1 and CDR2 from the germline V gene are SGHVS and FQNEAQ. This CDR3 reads CASSPGRLRFEDEQFF. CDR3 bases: TGTGCCAGCAGCCCTGGGCGACTACGCTTCGAGGATGAGCAGTTCTTC.

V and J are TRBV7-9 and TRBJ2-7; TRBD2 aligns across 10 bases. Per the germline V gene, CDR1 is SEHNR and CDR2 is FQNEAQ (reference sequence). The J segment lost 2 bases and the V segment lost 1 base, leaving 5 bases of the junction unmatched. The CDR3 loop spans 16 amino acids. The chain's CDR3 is CASSLEASGSPYEQYF. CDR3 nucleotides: TGTGCCAGCAGCTTAGAGGCTAGCGGGAGTCCCTACGAGCAGTACTTC. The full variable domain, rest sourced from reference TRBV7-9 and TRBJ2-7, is DTGVSQNPRHKITKRGQNVTFRCDPISEHNRLYWYRQTLGQGPEFLTYFQNEAQLEKSRLLSDRFSAERPKGSFSTLEIQRTEQGDSAMYLCASSLEASGSPYEQYFGPGTRLTVT.

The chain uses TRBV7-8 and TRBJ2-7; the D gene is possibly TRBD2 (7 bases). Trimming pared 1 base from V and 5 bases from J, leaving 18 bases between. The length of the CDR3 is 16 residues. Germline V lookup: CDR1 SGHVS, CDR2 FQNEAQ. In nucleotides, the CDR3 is TGTGCCAGCAGCTTAGGACGGGGGGCCCCCTTGGACGAGCAGTACTTC. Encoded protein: CASSLGRGAPLDEQYF.

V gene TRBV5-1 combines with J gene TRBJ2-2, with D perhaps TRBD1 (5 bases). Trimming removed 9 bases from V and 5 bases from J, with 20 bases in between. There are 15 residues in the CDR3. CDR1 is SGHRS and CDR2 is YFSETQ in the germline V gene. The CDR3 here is CATSLGQDTTGELFF. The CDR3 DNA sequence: TGCGCCACGAGCCTTGGGCAGGACACAACCGGGGAGCTGTTTTTT.

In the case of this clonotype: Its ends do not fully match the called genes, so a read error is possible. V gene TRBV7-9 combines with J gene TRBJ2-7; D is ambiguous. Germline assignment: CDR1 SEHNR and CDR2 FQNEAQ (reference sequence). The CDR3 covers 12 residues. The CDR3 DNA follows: TGTGCCAGCAGCATAAGTGCGTGCGAGCCGTACTTC. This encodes CASSISACEPYF.

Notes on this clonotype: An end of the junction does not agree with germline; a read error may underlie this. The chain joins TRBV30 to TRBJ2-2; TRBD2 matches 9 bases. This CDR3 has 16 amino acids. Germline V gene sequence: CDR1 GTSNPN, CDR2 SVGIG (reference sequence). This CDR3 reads CAWSAWTGGGAGEPFF. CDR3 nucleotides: TGTGCCTGGAGCGCCTGGACTGGCGGGGGGGCCGGGGAGCCGTTTTTT.

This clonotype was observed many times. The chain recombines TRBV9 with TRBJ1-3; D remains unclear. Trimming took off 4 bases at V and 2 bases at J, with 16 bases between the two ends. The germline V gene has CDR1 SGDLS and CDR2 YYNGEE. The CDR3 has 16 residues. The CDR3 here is CASSPRMGAPGNTIYF. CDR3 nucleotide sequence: TGTGCCAGCAGCCCCCGTATGGGAGCCCCTGGAAACACCATATATTTT.

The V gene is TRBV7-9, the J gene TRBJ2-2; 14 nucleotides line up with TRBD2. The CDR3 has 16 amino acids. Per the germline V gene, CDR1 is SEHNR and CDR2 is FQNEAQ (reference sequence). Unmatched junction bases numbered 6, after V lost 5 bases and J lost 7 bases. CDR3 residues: CASSPGLAGEDGELFF. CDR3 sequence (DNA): TGTGCCAGCAGCCCGGGACTAGCGGGGGAAGACGGGGAGCTGTTTTTT.

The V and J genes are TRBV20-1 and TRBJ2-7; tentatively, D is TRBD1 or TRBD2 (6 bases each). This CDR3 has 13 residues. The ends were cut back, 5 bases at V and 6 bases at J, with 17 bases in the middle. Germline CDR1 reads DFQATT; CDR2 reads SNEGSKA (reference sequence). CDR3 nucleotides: TGCAGTGCTCCACCTTTCGGGGGCAGCGAGCAGTACTTC. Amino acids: CSAPPFGGSEQYF.

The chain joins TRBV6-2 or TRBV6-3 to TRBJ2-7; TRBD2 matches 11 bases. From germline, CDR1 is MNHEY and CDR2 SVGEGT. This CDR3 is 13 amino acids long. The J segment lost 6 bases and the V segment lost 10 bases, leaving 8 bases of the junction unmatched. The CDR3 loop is CATLGLAGPEQYF. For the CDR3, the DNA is TGTGCCACCTTAGGACTAGCGGGTCCCGAGCAGTACTTC.

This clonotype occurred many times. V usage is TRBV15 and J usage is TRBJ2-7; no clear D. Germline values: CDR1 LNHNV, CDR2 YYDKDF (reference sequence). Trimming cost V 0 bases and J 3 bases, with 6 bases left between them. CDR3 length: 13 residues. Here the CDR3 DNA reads TGTGCCACCAGCAGAGATGGGAACTACGAGCAGTACTTC. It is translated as CATSRDGNYEQYF.

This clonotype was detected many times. The chain's CDR3 is CASSPFGASNEQFF. The CDR3 coding sequence is TGTGCCAGCAGCCCGTTCGGGGCCTCAAATGAGCAGTTCTTC. The chain uses TRBV7-3 and TRBJ2-1; D could derive from TRBD1 or TRBD2 (5 bases each). Trimming shortened V by 5 bases and J by 7 bases, and 15 bases separated the two germline ends. CDR1 SGHTA and CDR2 FQGTGA come from the germline V gene. This CDR3 comprises 14 residues.

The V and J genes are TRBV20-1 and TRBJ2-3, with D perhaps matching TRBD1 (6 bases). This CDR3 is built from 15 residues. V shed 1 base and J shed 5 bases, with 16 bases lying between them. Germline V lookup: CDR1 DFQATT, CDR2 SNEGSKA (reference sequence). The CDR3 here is CSARGFLQGIDTQYF. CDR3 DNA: TGCAGTGCTAGAGGGTTTCTACAGGGAATAGATACGCAGTATTTT.

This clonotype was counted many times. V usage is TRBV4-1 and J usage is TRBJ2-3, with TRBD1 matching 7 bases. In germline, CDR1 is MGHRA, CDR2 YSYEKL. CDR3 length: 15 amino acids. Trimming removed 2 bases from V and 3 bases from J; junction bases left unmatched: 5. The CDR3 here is CASSQQGQITDTQYF. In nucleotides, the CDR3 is TGCGCCAGCAGCCAACAGGGACAGATTACAGATACGCAGTATTTT.

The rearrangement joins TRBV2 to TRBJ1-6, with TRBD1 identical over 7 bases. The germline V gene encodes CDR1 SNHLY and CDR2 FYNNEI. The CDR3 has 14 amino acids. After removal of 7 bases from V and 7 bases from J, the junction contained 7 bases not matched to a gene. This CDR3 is CASTRDSRNSPLHF. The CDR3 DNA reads TGTGCCAGCACCCGGGACAGTCGCAATTCACCCCTCCACTTT.

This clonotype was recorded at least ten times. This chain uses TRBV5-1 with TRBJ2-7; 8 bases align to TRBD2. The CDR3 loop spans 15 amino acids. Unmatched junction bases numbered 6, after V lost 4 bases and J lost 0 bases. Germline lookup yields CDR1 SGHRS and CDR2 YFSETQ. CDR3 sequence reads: CASSLSGSDSYEQYF. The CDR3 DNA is TGCGCCAGCAGCCTCAGCGGGAGTGACTCCTACGAGCAGTACTTC.

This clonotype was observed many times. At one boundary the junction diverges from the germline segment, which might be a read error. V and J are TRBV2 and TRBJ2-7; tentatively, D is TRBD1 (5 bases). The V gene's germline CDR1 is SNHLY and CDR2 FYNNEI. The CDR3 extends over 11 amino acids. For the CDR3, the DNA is TGTGCCACCAGTTGGGGCCTCGAGCAGTACTTC. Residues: CATSWGLEQYF.